These 18 T cell receptor beta chains originate from one sample sequenced in a study of blood T cell repertoires in COVID-19. TCRdb's table, derived via immunoSEQ multiplex PCR, lists solely in-frame clones and lacks some. The sample includes approximately 120,000 clones, around four fifths of them seen just once. What was sequenced was peripheral blood. The receptor set was obtained from a man in his fifties or sixties with acute or convalescent COVID-19.

J is TRBJ1-5 and V is TRBV10-2, with 7 bases aligning to TRBD1. The CDR3 has 15 amino acids. Germline-derived CDR1 and CDR2 are WSHSY and SAAADI. V was pared by 7 bases and J by 0 bases, with 6 bases of the junction left unmatched. The CDR3 loop reads CASKKTGASNQPQHF. The CDR3 coding sequence is TGCGCCAGCAAGAAAACAGGGGCTAGCAATCAGCCCCAGCATTTT.

The gene calls are TRBV7-3 and TRBJ2-1; D call uncertain. The CDR3 has 15 amino acids. V was shortened by 2 bases and J by 2 bases, with 10 bases between the two germline ends. Germline CDR1 is SGHTA and CDR2 is FQGTGA. The CDR3 loop reads CASSLGHKAYNEQFF. The CDR3 DNA reads as TGTGCCAGCAGCTTAGGGCACAAAGCCTACAATGAGCAGTTCTTC.

V usage is TRBV30 and J usage is TRBJ2-6; 7 bases are a match to TRBD1. V trimming: 5 bases; J trimming: 0 bases; junction bases outside the gene matches: 19. The CDR3 spans 20 residues. Per germline, CDR1 GTSNPN and CDR2 SVGIG (reference sequence). For the CDR3, the DNA is TGTGCCTGGGCTTCCATCCGGATCGACAGGGATAGCTCTGGGGCCAACGTCCTGACTTTC. Protein product: CAWASIRIDRDSSGANVLTF.

The chain links TRBV7-8 to TRBJ1-2; a weak D match, TRBD1 (5 bases). Trimming took 1 base from V and 5 from J, leaving 20 bases between them. This CDR3 region has 17 residues. Germline V gives CDR1 SGHVS, CDR2 FQNEAQ. The CDR3 protein is CASSLDRVGGAGYGYTF. In DNA, the CDR3 is TGTGCCAGCAGCTTAGACCGGGTGGGGGGTGCAGGGTATGGCTACACCTTC.

To note about this clone: Distinct nucleotide sequences in the sample also encode this CDR3. The V gene is TRBV5-1, the J gene TRBJ1-2; no definite D call. The V and J ends lost 0 bases and 5 bases respectively, with 5 bases between them. Germline V gene data show CDR1 as SGHRS and CDR2 as YFSETQ. The CDR3 sequence is 12 residues long. The CDR3 here is CASSLDSYGYTF. The CDR3 coding sequence is TGCGCCAGCAGCTTGGACAGTTATGGCTACACCTTC.

The chain joins TRBV30 to TRBJ2-2; D is possibly TRBD2 (6 bases). CDR3 length: 14 residues. V gave up 1 base and J gave up 3 bases, with 9 bases separating them. In germline, CDR1 is GTSNPN, CDR2 SVGIG (reference sequence). The CDR3 spells CAWSGGTHTGELFF. In DNA, the CDR3 is TGTGCCTGGAGTGGCGGGACGCACACCGGGGAGCTGTTTTTT.

V and J are TRBV6-5 and TRBJ2-1, with 7 bases that match TRBD1. This CDR3 has 14 residues. V gave up 6 bases and J gave up 3 bases; unmatched junction bases: 5. Germline assignment: CDR1 MNHEY and CDR2 SVGAGI. In DNA, the CDR3 is TGTGCCAGCAGACCTCGGGACAGCTACAATGAGCAGTTCTTC. It specifies CASRPRDSYNEQFF.

The chain couples TRBV5-1 to TRBJ1-5, with D tentatively TRBD1 (5 bases). This CDR3 has 13 residues. CDR1 is SGHRS and CDR2 is YFSETQ in the germline V gene. V dropped 5 bases and J dropped 3 bases, with 9 bases sitting between them. CDR3 residues: CASRIRDNQPQHF. The CDR3 bases are TGCGCCAGCAGGATCAGGGACAATCAGCCCCAGCATTTT. The full variable domain, rest sourced from reference TRBV5-1 and TRBJ1-5, is KAGVTQTPRYLIKTRGQQVTLSCSPISGHRSVSWYQQTPGQGLQFLFEYFSETQRNKGNFPGRFSGRQFSNSRSEMNVSTLELGDSALYLCASRIRDNQPQHFGDGTRLSIL.

The V and J genes are TRBV27 and TRBJ1-1; 8 nucleotides align to TRBD1. The CDR3 is 16 residues long. With V trimmed by 4 bases and J by 3 bases, 10 bases remained unmatched. CDR1 MNHEY and CDR2 SMNVEV come from the germline V gene (reference sequence). The CDR3 bases are TGTGCCAGCAGTTCCTCGATGCTGACAGGGGACACTGAAGCTTTCTTT. Translating gives CASSSSMLTGDTEAFF.

The chain is built from TRBV4-1 and TRBJ2-5, with D tentatively TRBD2 (6 bases). The V and J ends lost 5 bases and 3 bases respectively, with 13 bases between them. Germline V gene data show CDR1 as MGHRA and CDR2 as YSYEKL. The CDR3 consists of 14 residues. CDR3: CASSAGRGKETQYF. As DNA, the CDR3 is TGCGCCAGCAGCGCGGGACGGGGAAAAGAGACCCAGTACTTC.

The chain combines TRBV7-9 with TRBJ1-1; a possible D gene is TRBD1 (6 bases). V was pared by 4 bases and J by 6 bases, with 12 bases between. The CDR3 loop spans 13 amino acids. Germline V lookup: CDR1 SEHNR, CDR2 FQNEAQ (reference sequence). The CDR3 loop reads CASSSNTGSEAFF. CDR3 DNA: TGTGCCAGCAGCTCAAATACAGGGTCTGAAGCTTTCTTT.

There are a few counts of this clone. V is TRBV10-1 and J is TRBJ2-7; D unclear. V was cut by 2 bases and J by 3 bases, with 5 bases left in between. CDR1 is WNHNN, CDR2 SYGVQD, per germline (reference sequence). The CDR3 sequence is 12 residues long. The chain's CDR3 is CASSEAGYEQYF. The CDR3 DNA reads as TGCGCCAGCAGTGAGGCCGGCTACGAGCAGTACTTC.

The chain recombines TRBV7-2 with TRBJ2-1; D is unresolved. V lost 5 bases and J lost 8, with 16 bases in between. The CDR3 totals 14 residues. CDR1 SGHTA and CDR2 FQGNSA come from the germline V gene. The chain's CDR3 is CASSPVGRWDEQFF. DNA of the CDR3: TGTGCCAGCAGCCCCGTGGGCCGGTGGGATGAGCAGTTCTTC. The entire variable domain, with the rest obtained from reference TRBV7-2 and TRBJ2-1, is as follows: GAGVSQSPSNKVTEKGKDVELRCDPISGHTALYWYRQSLGQGLEFLIYFQGNSAPDKSGLPSDRFSAERTGGSVSTLTIQRTQQEDSAVYLCASSPVGRWDEQFFGPGTRLTVL.

This rearrangement joins TRBV29-1 to TRBJ2-7, with 12 bases aligning to TRBD2. The trim removed 7 bases at V and 7 bases at J, leaving 5 bases unmatched. The CDR3 extends over 12 amino acids. Germline CDR1 is SQVTM and CDR2 is ANQGSEA. The CDR3 spells CSAGLAGGEQYF. Written as DNA, the CDR3 is TGCAGCGCGGGACTAGCGGGTGGGGAGCAGTACTTC.

The rearrangement links TRBV28 to TRBJ1-5, with D tentatively TRBD1 (5 bases). This CDR3 has 14 amino acids. The V end was cut by 5 bases, the J end by 5 bases, with 13 bases between. In germline, CDR1 is MDHEN, CDR2 SYDVKM. CDR3 sequence reads: CASSPLEGHQPQHF. CDR3 bases: TGTGCCAGCAGTCCCCTGGAGGGGCATCAGCCCCAGCATTTT.

The rearrangement uses TRBV11-2 and TRBJ2-5; 7 nucleotides line up with TRBD1. CDR3 length: 16 amino acids. In germline, CDR1 is SGHAT, CDR2 FQNNGV. Trimming took 4 bases from V and 4 from J; bases not matched to a gene: 12. This CDR3 reads CASSSLLTGSGETQYF. CDR3 nucleotides: TGTGCCAGCAGCTCTCTCCTGACAGGGAGCGGAGAGACCCAGTACTTC.

This clone has just a few counts. The chain joins TRBV19 to TRBJ1-5, with D perhaps matching TRBD1 (5 bases). Germline assignment: CDR1 LNHDA and CDR2 SQIVND (reference sequence). The CDR3 extends over 13 amino acids. Trimming took off 4 bases at V and 5 bases at J, with 9 bases between the two ends. CDR3 coding DNA: TGTGCCAGTAGTACCAGGGTAGATCAGCCCCAGCATTTT. It specifies CASSTRVDQPQHF.

The chain combines TRBV4-1 with TRBJ2-7, with D perhaps matching TRBD2 (6 bases). The CDR3 runs 15 residues. Deletions cut 4 bases from V and 2 bases from J, with 15 bases between. From germline, CDR1 is MGHRA and CDR2 YSYEKL. DNA for the CDR3: TGCGCCAGCAGCCCGTCCCGGGACTGGACCTACGAGCAGTACTTC. Its translation is CASSPSRDWTYEQYF.